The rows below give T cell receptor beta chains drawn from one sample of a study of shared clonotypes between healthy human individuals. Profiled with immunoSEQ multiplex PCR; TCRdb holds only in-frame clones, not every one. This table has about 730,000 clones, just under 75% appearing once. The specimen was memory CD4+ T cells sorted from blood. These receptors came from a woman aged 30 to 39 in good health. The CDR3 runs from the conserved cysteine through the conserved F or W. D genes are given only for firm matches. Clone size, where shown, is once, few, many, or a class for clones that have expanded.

CDR3 DNA: TGTGCCAGCAGACCGGGACAGGGGATCTACGAGCAGTACTTC; CDR3 protein: CASRPGQGIYEQYF; D gene: TRBD1; clone size: -; V gene: TRBV6-1; J gene: TRBJ2-7
CDR3 DNA: TGTGCCAGCAGCCAAGACAGAGGGGACTACAATGAGCAGTTCTTC; CDR3 protein: CASSQDRGDYNEQFF; D gene: -; clone size: -; V gene: TRBV7-8; J gene: TRBJ2-1
CDR3 DNA: TGTGCCAGCAGGTTCGAACATGTCTCTGAAGCTTTCTTT; CDR3 protein: CASRFEHVSEAFF; D gene: -; clone size: -; V gene: TRBV28; J gene: TRBJ1-1
CDR3 DNA: TGTGCCATCTCCCAGGGCGGCACAGATACGCAGTATTTT; CDR3 protein: CAISQGGTDTQYF; D gene: -; clone size: -; V gene: TRBV10-3; J gene: TRBJ2-3
CDR3 DNA: TGTGCCAGCAGACGCTCGGGACTAGTTGAGCAGTACTTC; CDR3 protein: CASRRSGLVEQYF; D gene: TRBD2; clone size: few; V gene: TRBV28; J gene: TRBJ2-7
CDR3 DNA: TGTGCCAGCAGCTTTCTTCAGGGGTTGACAGATACGCAGTATTTT; CDR3 protein: CASSFLQGLTDTQYF; D gene: -; clone size: few; V gene: TRBV7-8; J gene: TRBJ2-3
CDR3 DNA: TGTGCCAGCAGCTTAGCGTACTCCGGCGGGGAGCTGTTTTTT; CDR3 protein: CASSLAYSGGELFF; D gene: -; clone size: -; V gene: TRBV7-9; J gene: TRBJ2-2
CDR3 DNA: TGTGCCAGCAGCCGCCCCAGCGGGGAAATGGAGACCCAGTACTTC; CDR3 protein: CASSRPSGEMETQYF; D gene: TRBD2; clone size: few; V gene: TRBV5-4; J gene: TRBJ2-5
CDR3 DNA: TGTGCCAGTAGTACGACAGACGGAAACACCATATATTTT; CDR3 protein: CASSTTDGNTIYF; D gene: -; clone size: once; V gene: TRBV19; J gene: TRBJ1-3
CDR3 DNA: TGTGCCAGCTCACCATCGCAGAAGGGCTACACCTTC; CDR3 protein: CASSPSQKGYTF; D gene: -; clone size: few; V gene: TRBV18; J gene: TRBJ1-2
CDR3 DNA: TGTGCCAGCAGTTTACCAGGGGGGAACAATCAGCCCCAGCATTTT; CDR3 protein: CASSLPGGNNQPQHF; D gene: TRBD1; clone size: -; V gene: TRBV28; J gene: TRBJ1-5
CDR3 DNA: TGCAGCGTTGACCAAGTTTCGATGGGAGAGACCCAGTACTTC; CDR3 protein: CSVDQVSMGETQYF; D gene: -; clone size: -; V gene: TRBV29-1; J gene: TRBJ2-5
CDR3 DNA: TGTGCCAGCAACCGTGCTAATAAGCAGTACTTC; CDR3 protein: CASNRANKQYF; D gene: -; clone size: -; V gene: TRBV27; J gene: TRBJ2-7
CDR3 DNA: TGTGCCTGGAGTACCGCGGGCTATGGCTACACCTTC; CDR3 protein: CAWSTAGYGYTF; D gene: -; clone size: -; V gene: TRBV30; J gene: TRBJ1-2
CDR3 DNA: TGTGCCACCGGGACAGGGATGAACACTGAAGCTTTCTTT; CDR3 protein: CATGTGMNTEAFF; D gene: TRBD1; clone size: many; V gene: TRBV19; J gene: TRBJ1-1
CDR3 DNA: TGCAGCGTTGTGTGGGCAGGGAACGAGCAGTACTTC; CDR3 protein: CSVVWAGNEQYF; D gene: -; clone size: -; V gene: TRBV29-1; J gene: TRBJ2-7
CDR3 DNA: TGCGCCAGCACGGGCGAGGTCTCAAACACCGGGGAGCTGTTTTTT; CDR3 protein: CASTGEVSNTGELFF; D gene: -; clone size: many; V gene: TRBV10-2; J gene: TRBJ2-2
CDR3 DNA: TGTGCCAGCAGCCAAGTAGGGCTAGCGGGACCCGAGCAGTACTTC; CDR3 protein: CASSQVGLAGPEQYF; D gene: TRBD2; clone size: -; V gene: TRBV14; J gene: TRBJ2-7
CDR3 DNA: TGTGCCAGCAGCTTCATGGCTAGCGGGAGGGGTGAGACCCAGTACTTC; CDR3 protein: CASSFMASGRGETQYF; D gene: TRBD2; clone size: -; V gene: TRBV7-9; J gene: TRBJ2-5
CDR3 DNA: TGTGCCAGCAGTACCAGGACTAGCGGGACCGGGGAGCTGTTTTTT; CDR3 protein: CASSTRTSGTGELFF; D gene: TRBD2; clone size: -; V gene: TRBV6-6; J gene: TRBJ2-2
CDR3 DNA: TGTGCCAGCAGACAGCTAGCGAGTCACACAGATACGCAGTATTTT; CDR3 protein: CASRQLASHTDTQYF; D gene: -; clone size: -; V gene: TRBV2; J gene: TRBJ2-3
CDR3 DNA: TGTGCCAGCAGCTTAGGGGTTGTCACAGATACGCAGTATTTT; CDR3 protein: CASSLGVVTDTQYF; D gene: -; clone size: -; V gene: TRBV7-2; J gene: TRBJ2-3
CDR3 DNA: TGTGCCAGCAGTATCAACAATGAGCAGTTCTTC; CDR3 protein: CASSINNEQFF; D gene: -; clone size: once; V gene: TRBV6-1; J gene: TRBJ2-1
CDR3 DNA: TGTGCCAGCAGTTCGACTAGCGGGAGGTTCGAGACCCAGTACTTC; CDR3 protein: CASSSTSGRFETQYF; D gene: TRBD2; clone size: -; V gene: TRBV27; J gene: TRBJ2-5
CDR3 DNA: TGTGCCAGCAGCTTCGACTCAAGCTCCTACAATGAGCAGTTCTTC; CDR3 protein: CASSFDSSSYNEQFF; D gene: -; clone size: -; V gene: TRBV7-2; J gene: TRBJ2-1
CDR3 DNA: TGTGCCATCAGTGAAGCCGGGACAGCGTATGGCTACACCTTC; CDR3 protein: CAISEAGTAYGYTF; D gene: TRBD1; clone size: -; V gene: TRBV10-3; J gene: TRBJ1-2
CDR3 DNA: TGTGCCAGCCACCTGACAGGGGGCTACGAGCAGTACTTC; CDR3 protein: CASHLTGGYEQYF; D gene: TRBD1; clone size: once; V gene: TRBV5-6; J gene: TRBJ2-7
CDR3 DNA: TGTGCCAGCAGTGAATCTTGGGGGACTAGCGGGAGACAGACCCAGTACTTC; CDR3 protein: CASSESWGTSGRQTQYF; D gene: TRBD2; clone size: -; V gene: TRBV25-1; J gene: TRBJ2-5
CDR3 DNA: TGTGCCAGCAGCCTAACGGCCGACAATGAGCAGTTCTTC; CDR3 protein: CASSLTADNEQFF; D gene: -; clone size: -; V gene: TRBV7-3; J gene: TRBJ2-1
CDR3 DNA: TGTGCCAGCACTATTAGCACCGTCGAGGATGGCTACACCTTC; CDR3 protein: CASTISTVEDGYTF; D gene: -; clone size: -; V gene: TRBV28; J gene: TRBJ1-2
CDR3 DNA: TGTGCCAGCAGTGGTATAGCGGGAGGACAAGAGACCCAGTACTTC; CDR3 protein: CASSGIAGGQETQYF; D gene: TRBD2; clone size: -; V gene: TRBV2; J gene: TRBJ2-5
CDR3 DNA: TGTGCCAGCAGTTTCCGTCGGGGCATACGATTCAATGAGCAGTTCTTC; CDR3 protein: CASSFRRGIRFNEQFF; D gene: -; clone size: -; V gene: TRBV27; J gene: TRBJ2-1
CDR3 DNA: TGTGCCAGCAGTGAAGACCGTGCCCCAGCTTTCTTT; CDR3 protein: CASSEDRAPAFF; D gene: -; clone size: -; V gene: TRBV25-1; J gene: TRBJ1-1
CDR3 DNA: TGTGCCAGTAGTATGGGGACGGGGTACCAGTTCTTC; CDR3 protein: CASSMGTGYQFF; D gene: -; clone size: -; V gene: TRBV19; J gene: TRBJ2-1
CDR3 DNA: TGTGCCAGCAGCCCTGGGGGACAGGGGAGCACCGGGGAGCTGTTTTTT; CDR3 protein: CASSPGGQGSTGELFF; D gene: TRBD1; clone size: -; V gene: TRBV7-7; J gene: TRBJ2-2
CDR3 DNA: TGTGCCAGCAGTCCACCCGGGACAGGGGGCTACGAGCAGTACTTC; CDR3 protein: CASSPPGTGGYEQYF; D gene: TRBD1; clone size: -; V gene: TRBV28; J gene: TRBJ2-7
CDR3 DNA: TGTGCCAGCAGTAAAAGGACCGGAACCTACGAGCAGTACTTC; CDR3 protein: CASSKRTGTYEQYF; D gene: -; clone size: -; V gene: TRBV27; J gene: TRBJ2-7
CDR3 DNA: TGCGCCAGCAGGGGACTAGCGGGAGGCAATGAGCAGTTCTTC; CDR3 protein: CASRGLAGGNEQFF; D gene: TRBD2; clone size: -; V gene: TRBV4-1; J gene: TRBJ2-1
CDR3 DNA: TGTGCCAGCTCCCAAGACAGTGCCATGCTCAATCAGCCCCAGCATTTT; CDR3 protein: CASSQDSAMLNQPQHF; D gene: -; clone size: -; V gene: TRBV18; J gene: TRBJ1-5
CDR3 DNA: TGTGCCAGCGCCTACGGATTGGGGGAGAGCACAGATACGCAGTATTTT; CDR3 protein: CASAYGLGESTDTQYF; D gene: -; clone size: -; V gene: TRBV7-6; J gene: TRBJ2-3
CDR3 DNA: TGTGCCAGCTCGCCCTTCTACCAAGAGACCCAGTACTTC; CDR3 protein: CASSPFYQETQYF; D gene: -; clone size: few; V gene: TRBV18; J gene: TRBJ2-5
CDR3 DNA: TGCAGCGTTGCGTGGGACAGGACCTACGAGCAGTACTTC; CDR3 protein: CSVAWDRTYEQYF; D gene: TRBD1; clone size: -; V gene: TRBV29-1; J gene: TRBJ2-7
CDR3 DNA: TGTGCCAGCAGTTCCGGCGGGGGCGCGTTAAGTTACGAGCAGTACTTC; CDR3 protein: CASSSGGGALSYEQYF; D gene: -; clone size: -; V gene: TRBV28; J gene: TRBJ2-7
CDR3 DNA: TGTGCCAGCAGCTTTGAGCGGGCTTCCCTCTACAATGAGCAGTTCTTC; CDR3 protein: CASSFERASLYNEQFF; D gene: -; clone size: -; V gene: TRBV5-6; J gene: TRBJ2-1
CDR3 DNA: TGTGCCAGCAAGGGGACAGTGAGCACAGATACGCAGTATTTT; CDR3 protein: CASKGTVSTDTQYF; D gene: TRBD1; clone size: -; V gene: TRBV2; J gene: TRBJ2-3
CDR3 DNA: TGTGCCAGTTGTCGGGGTTGGGATCAGCCCCAGCATTTT; CDR3 protein: CASCRGWDQPQHF; D gene: -; clone size: -; V gene: TRBV19; J gene: TRBJ1-5
CDR3 DNA: TGCGCCAGCAGCTTGGATTCAGGGGGGTACAATGAGCAGTTCTTC; CDR3 protein: CASSLDSGGYNEQFF; D gene: -; clone size: few; V gene: TRBV5-1; J gene: TRBJ2-1
CDR3 DNA: TGTGCCAGCACGCCTAGCGGGATAAGCACAGATACGCAGTATTTT; CDR3 protein: CASTPSGISTDTQYF; D gene: TRBD2; clone size: -; V gene: TRBV28; J gene: TRBJ2-3
CDR3 DNA: TGTGCCAGCAGCTTGGAACCTAGCGGGAGCGGCATCGACATTCAGTACTTC; CDR3 protein: CASSLEPSGSGIDIQYF; D gene: TRBD2; clone size: -; V gene: TRBV5-4; J gene: TRBJ2-4
CDR3 DNA: TGTGCCAGCAGTGCGACTGTGCAAGAGACCCAGTACTTC; CDR3 protein: CASSATVQETQYF; D gene: -; clone size: -; V gene: TRBV6-1; J gene: TRBJ2-5
CDR3 DNA: TGTGCCAGCAGCAGACTAGCGGGTTCCTACGAGCAGTACTTC; CDR3 protein: CASSRLAGSYEQYF; D gene: TRBD2; clone size: -; V gene: TRBV7-9; J gene: TRBJ2-7
CDR3 DNA: TGTGCCAGCAGTTACGAGGCTAGCGGGAGAGGTGAGCAGTTCTTC; CDR3 protein: CASSYEASGRGEQFF; D gene: TRBD2; clone size: -; V gene: TRBV6-5; J gene: TRBJ2-1
CDR3 DNA: TGTGCCACAGGACCGGCAGGAAACACCATATATTTT; CDR3 protein: CATGPAGNTIYF; D gene: -; clone size: many; V gene: TRBV10-3; J gene: TRBJ1-3
CDR3 DNA: TGTGCCAGCAGTGACTCCACCGAGGGACTAGCGGGACCGACAGATACGCAGTATTTT; CDR3 protein: CASSDSTEGLAGPTDTQYF; D gene: TRBD2; clone size: -; V gene: TRBV6-4; J gene: TRBJ2-3
CDR3 DNA: TGTGCCAGCAGCCCGGACGCTGGCTATGGCTACACCTTC; CDR3 protein: CASSPDAGYGYTF; D gene: -; clone size: -; V gene: TRBV6-5; J gene: TRBJ1-2
CDR3 DNA: TGTGCCAGCAGCGTAGCGGACCAAAGACAGGGCGAGGGTTTCTTT; CDR3 protein: CASSVADQRQGEGFF; D gene: TRBD1; clone size: -; V gene: TRBV9; J gene: TRBJ1-1
CDR3 DNA: TGTGCCAGCAGCTCTTGGGCCGATACGCAGTATTTT; CDR3 protein: CASSSWADTQYF; D gene: -; clone size: -; V gene: TRBV7-8; J gene: TRBJ2-3
CDR3 DNA: TGCGCCAGCAGCTGGGTTCTAGGATACGAGCAGTACTTC; CDR3 protein: CASSWVLGYEQYF; D gene: -; clone size: -; V gene: TRBV5-1; J gene: TRBJ2-7
CDR3 DNA: TGTGCCAGCAGTGAAGACCGGGGTGGGACAGGTGTTGAAAAACTGTTTTTT; CDR3 protein: CASSEDRGGTGVEKLFF; D gene: TRBD1; clone size: -; V gene: TRBV2; J gene: TRBJ1-4